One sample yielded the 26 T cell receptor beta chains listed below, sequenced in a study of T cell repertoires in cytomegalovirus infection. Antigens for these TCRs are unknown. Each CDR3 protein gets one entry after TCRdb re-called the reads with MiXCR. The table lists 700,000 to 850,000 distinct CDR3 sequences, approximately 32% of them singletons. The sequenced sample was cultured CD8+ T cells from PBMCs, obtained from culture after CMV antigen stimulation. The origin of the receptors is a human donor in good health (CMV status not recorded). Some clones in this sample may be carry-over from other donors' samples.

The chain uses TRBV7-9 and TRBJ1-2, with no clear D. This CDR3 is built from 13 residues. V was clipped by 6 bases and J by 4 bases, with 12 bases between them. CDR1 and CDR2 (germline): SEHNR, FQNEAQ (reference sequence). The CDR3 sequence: CASRSELTYGYTF. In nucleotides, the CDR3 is TGTGCCAGCAGATCGGAGCTTACCTATGGCTACACCTTC.

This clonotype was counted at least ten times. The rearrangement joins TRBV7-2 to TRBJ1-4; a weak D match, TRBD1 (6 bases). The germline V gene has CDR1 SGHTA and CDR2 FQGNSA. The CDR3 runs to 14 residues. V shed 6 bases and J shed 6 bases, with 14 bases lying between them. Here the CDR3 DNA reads TGTGCCAGCAGACCCGGGGGCTTCCATGAAAAACTGTTTTTT. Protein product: CASRPGGFHEKLFF.

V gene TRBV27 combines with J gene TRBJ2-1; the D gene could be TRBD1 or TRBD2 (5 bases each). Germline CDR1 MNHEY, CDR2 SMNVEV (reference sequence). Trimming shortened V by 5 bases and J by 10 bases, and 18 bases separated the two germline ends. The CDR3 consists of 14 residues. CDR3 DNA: TGTGCCAGCAGTACGGGGCTGGCCCTAGGAGAGCAGTTCTTC. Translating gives CASSTGLALGEQFF.

The CDR3 nucleotides are TGTGCCAGTAGTACGCAGGGAACCGATTCACCCCTCCACTTT. As protein: CASSTQGTDSPLHF. The chain combines TRBV19 with TRBJ1-6; the D gene is possibly TRBD1 (5 bases). The length of the CDR3 is 14 residues. Trimming shortened V by 4 bases and J by 8 bases, and 12 bases separated the two germline ends. CDR1 and CDR2 from the germline V gene are LNHDA and SQIVND (reference sequence).

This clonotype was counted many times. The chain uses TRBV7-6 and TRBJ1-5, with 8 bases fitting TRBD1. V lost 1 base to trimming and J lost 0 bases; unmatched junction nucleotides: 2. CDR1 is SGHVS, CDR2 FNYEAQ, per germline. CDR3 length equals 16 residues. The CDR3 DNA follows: TGTGCCAGCAGCTTAGGGACAGGGCATAGCAATCAGCCCCAGCATTTT. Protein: CASSLGTGHSNQPQHF.

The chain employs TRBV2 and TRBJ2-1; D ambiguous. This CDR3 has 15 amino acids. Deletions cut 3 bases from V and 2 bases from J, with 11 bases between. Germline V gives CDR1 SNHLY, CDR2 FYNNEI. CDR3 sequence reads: CASSDDTAAYNEQFF. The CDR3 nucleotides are TGTGCCAGCAGTGACGACACTGCGGCCTACAATGAGCAGTTCTTC.

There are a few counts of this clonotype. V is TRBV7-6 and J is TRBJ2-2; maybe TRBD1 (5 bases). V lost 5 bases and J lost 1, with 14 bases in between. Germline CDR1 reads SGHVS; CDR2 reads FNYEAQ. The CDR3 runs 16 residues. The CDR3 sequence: CASSTNRFQNTGELFF. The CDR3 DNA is TGTGCCAGCAGCACCAACAGGTTTCAGAACACCGGGGAGCTGTTTTTT. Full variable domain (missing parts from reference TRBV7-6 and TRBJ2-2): GAGVSQSPRYKVTKRGQDVALRCDPISGHVSLYWYRQALGQGPEFLTYFNYEAQQDKSGLPNDRFSAERPEGSISTLTIQRTEQRDSAMYRCASSTNRFQNTGELFFGEGSRLTVL.

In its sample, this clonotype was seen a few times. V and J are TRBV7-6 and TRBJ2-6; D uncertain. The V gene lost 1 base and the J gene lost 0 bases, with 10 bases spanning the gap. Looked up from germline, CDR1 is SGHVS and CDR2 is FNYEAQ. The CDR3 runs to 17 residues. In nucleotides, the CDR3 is TGTGCCAGCAGCTTAGGGACGGCCGGCTCTGGGGCCAACGTCCTGACTTTC. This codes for CASSLGTAGSGANVLTF.

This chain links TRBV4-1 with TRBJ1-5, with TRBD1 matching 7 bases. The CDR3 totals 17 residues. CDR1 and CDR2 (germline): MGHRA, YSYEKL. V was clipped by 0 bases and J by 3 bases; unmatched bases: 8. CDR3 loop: CASSQDPGQRDNQPQHF. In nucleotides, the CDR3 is TGCGCCAGCAGCCAAGATCCGGGACAGAGGGACAATCAGCCCCAGCATTTT.

The chain's CDR3 is CASSQDYSNGETQYF. The CDR3 DNA is TGCGCCAGCAGCCAAGACTACAGTAATGGAGAGACCCAGTACTTC. This chain links TRBV4-3 with TRBJ2-5; D call uncertain. Per the germline V gene, CDR1 is LGHNA and CDR2 is YSLEER. Trimming shortened V by 0 bases and J by 4 bases, and 12 bases separated the two germline ends. The CDR3 contains 15 residues.

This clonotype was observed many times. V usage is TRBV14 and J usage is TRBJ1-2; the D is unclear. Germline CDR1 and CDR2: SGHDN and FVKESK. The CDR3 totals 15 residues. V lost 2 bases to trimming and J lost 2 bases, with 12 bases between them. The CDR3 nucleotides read TGTGCCAGCAGCCAAATTGGACGGTCGAACTATGGCTACACCTTC. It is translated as CASSQIGRSNYGYTF.

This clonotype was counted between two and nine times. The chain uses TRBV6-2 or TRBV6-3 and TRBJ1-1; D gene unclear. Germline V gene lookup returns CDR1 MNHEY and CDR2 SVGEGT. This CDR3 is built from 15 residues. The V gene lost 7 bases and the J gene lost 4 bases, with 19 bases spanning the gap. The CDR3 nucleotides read TGTGCCAGCACTACTGGACGGGTCGTGGGCACTGAAGCTTTCTTT. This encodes CASTTGRVVGTEAFF.

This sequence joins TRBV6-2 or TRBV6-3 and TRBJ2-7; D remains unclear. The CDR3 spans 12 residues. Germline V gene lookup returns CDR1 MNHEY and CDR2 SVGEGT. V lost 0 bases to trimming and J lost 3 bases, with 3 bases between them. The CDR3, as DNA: TGTGCCAGCAGTTACTCACACTACGAGCAGTACTTC. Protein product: CASSYSHYEQYF.

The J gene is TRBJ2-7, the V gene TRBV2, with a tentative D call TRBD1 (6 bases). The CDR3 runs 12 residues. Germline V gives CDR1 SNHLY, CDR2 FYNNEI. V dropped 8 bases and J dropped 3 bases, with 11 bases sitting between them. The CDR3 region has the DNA TGTGCCAGCCCCGGGACAAACTACGAGCAGTACGTC. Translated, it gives CASPGTNYEQYV.

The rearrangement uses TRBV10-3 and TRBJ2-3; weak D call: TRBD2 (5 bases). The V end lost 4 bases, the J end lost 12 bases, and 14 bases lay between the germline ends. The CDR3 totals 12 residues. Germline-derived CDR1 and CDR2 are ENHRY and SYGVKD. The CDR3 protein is CAISGEGNSQYF. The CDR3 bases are TGTGCCATCAGTGGAGAGGGAAATAGTCAGTATTTT.

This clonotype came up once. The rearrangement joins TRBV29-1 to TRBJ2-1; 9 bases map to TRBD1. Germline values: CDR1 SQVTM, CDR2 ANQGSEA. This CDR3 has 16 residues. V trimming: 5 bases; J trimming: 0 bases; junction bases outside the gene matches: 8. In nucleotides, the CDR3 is TGCAGCGTTATTCCTACGGACAGGGGCTCCTACAATGAGCAGTTCTTC. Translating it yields CSVIPTDRGSYNEQFF.

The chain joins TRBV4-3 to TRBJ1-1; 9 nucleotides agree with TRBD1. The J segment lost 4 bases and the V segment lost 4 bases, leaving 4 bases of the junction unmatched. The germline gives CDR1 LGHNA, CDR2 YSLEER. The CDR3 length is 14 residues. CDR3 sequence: CASSRDRAFTEAFF. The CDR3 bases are TGCGCCAGCAGCCGGGACAGGGCTTTCACTGAAGCTTTCTTT.

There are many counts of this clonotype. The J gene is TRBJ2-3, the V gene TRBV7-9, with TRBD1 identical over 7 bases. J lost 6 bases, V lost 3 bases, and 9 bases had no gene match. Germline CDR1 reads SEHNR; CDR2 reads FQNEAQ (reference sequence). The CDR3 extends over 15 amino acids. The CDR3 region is CASSLSAGQADTQYF. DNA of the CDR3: TGTGCCAGCAGCTTGTCGGCTGGACAGGCGGATACGCAGTATTTT. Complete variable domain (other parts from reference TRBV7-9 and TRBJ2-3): DTGVSQNPRHKITKRGQNVTFRCDPISEHNRLYWYRQTLGQGPEFLTYFQNEAQLEKSRLLSDRFSAERPKGSFSTLEIQRTEQGDSAMYLCASSLSAGQADTQYFGPGTRLTVL.

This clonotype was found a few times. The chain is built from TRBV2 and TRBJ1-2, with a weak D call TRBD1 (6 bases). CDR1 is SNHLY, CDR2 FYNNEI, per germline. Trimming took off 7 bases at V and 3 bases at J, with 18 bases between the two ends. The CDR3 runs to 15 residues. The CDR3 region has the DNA TGTGCCAGCAACCCACACAGGGCGGGGGACTATGGCTACACCTTC. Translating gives CASNPHRAGDYGYTF.

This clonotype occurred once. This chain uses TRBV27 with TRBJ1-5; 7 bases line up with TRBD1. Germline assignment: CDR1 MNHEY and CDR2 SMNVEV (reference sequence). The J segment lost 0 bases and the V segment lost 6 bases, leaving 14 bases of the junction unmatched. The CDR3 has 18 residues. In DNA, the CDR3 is TGTGCCAGCAGCACAATGGGAAACAGGGGAGGTAGCAATCAGCCCCAGCATTTT. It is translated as CASSTMGNRGGSNQPQHF.

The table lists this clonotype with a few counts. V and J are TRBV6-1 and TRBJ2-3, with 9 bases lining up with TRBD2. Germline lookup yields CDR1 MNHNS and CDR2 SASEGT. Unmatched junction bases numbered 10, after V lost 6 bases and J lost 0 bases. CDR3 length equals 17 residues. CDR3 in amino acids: CASRGIGTSLSTDTQYF. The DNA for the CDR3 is TGTGCCAGCAGAGGGATAGGGACTAGCTTAAGCACAGATACGCAGTATTTT.

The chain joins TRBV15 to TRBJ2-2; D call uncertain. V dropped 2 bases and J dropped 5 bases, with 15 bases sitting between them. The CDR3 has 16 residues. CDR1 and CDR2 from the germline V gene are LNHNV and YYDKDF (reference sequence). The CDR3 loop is CATSRRGEKTTGELFF. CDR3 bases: TGTGCCACCAGCAGACGAGGTGAAAAGACGACCGGGGAGCTGTTTTTT.

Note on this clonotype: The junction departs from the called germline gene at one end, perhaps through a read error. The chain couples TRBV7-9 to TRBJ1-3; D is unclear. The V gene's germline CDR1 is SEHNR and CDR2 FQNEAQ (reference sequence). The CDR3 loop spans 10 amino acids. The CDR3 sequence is CVSSFNTIYF. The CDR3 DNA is TGTGTCAGCAGCTTTAACACCATATATTTT.

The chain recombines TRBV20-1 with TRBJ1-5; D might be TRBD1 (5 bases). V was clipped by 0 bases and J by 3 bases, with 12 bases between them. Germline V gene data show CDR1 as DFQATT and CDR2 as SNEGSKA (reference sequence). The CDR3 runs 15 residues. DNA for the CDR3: TGCAGTGCTAGAGATGGGCGGGGCCTCAATCAGCCCCAGCATTTT. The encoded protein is CSARDGRGLNQPQHF.

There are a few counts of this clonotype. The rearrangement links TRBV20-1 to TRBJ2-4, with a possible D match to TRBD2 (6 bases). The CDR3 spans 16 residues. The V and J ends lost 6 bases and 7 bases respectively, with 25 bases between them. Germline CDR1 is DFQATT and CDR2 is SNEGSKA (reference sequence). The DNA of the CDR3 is TGCAGTGCGAGCCTCCGGGGGTCGTCGAGTGGGAACATTCAGTACTTC. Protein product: CSASLRGSSSGNIQYF.

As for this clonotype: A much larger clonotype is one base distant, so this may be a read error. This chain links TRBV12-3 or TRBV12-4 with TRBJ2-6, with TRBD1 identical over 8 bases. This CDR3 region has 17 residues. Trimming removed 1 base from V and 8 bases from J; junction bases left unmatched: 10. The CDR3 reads CASSLGTGFSRTNVLTF. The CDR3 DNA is TGTGCCAGCAGTTTAGGGACAGGGTTCTCGCGGACCAACGTCCTGACTTTC.